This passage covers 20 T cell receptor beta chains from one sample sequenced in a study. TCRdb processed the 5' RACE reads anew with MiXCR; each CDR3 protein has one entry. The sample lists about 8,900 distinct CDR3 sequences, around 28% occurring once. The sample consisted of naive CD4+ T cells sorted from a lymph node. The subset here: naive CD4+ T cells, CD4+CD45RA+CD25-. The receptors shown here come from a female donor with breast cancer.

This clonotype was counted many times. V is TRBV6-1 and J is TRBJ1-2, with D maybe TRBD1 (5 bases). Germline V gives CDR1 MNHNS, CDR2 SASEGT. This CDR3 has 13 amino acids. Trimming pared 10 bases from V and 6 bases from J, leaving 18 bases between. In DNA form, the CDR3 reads TGTGCCACCAATCCGGGGCCGAGTCATGGCTACACCTTC. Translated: CATNPGPSHGYTF.

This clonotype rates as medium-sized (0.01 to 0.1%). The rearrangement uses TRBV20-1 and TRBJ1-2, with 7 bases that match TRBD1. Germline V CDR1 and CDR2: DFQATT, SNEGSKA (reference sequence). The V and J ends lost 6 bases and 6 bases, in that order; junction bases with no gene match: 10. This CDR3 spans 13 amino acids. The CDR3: CSADSRGVHGYTF. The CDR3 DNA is TGCAGTGCCGATTCCAGGGGGGTGCATGGCTACACCTTC.

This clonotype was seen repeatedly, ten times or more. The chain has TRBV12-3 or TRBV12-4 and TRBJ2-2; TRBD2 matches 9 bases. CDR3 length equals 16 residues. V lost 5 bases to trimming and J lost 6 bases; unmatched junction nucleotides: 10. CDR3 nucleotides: TGTGCCAGCAGTCTTCGGACTAGCGTGATTCCCGGGGAGCTGTTTTTT. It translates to CASSLRTSVIPGELFF.

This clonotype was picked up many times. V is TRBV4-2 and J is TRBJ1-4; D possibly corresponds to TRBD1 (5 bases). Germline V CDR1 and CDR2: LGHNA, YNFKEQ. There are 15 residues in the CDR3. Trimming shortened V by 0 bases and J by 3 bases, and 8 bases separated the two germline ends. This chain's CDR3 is CASSQETDANEKLFF. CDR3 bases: TGTGCCAGCAGCCAAGAGACAGACGCTAATGAAAAACTGTTTTTT.

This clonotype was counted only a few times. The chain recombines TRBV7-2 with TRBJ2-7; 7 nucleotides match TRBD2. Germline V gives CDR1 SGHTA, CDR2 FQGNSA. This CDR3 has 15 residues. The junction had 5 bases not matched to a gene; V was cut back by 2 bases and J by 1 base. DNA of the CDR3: TGTGCCAGCAGCTTACGAGCGGGAATGTCCTACGAGCAGTACTTC. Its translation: CASSLRAGMSYEQYF.

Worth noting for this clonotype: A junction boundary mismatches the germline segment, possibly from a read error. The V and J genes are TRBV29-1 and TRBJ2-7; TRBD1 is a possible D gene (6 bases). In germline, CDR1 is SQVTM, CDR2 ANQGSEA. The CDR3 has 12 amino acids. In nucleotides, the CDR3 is TGCAGCGCCGTGCTGACAGGCTACGAGAAGTACTTC. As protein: CSAVLTGYEKYF.

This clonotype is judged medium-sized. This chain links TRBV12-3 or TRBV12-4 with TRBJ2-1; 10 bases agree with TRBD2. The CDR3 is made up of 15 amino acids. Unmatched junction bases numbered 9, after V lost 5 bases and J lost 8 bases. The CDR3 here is CASSPEGLAFDEQFF. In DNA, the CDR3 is TGTGCCAGCAGTCCCGAGGGACTAGCGTTCGATGAGCAGTTCTTC.

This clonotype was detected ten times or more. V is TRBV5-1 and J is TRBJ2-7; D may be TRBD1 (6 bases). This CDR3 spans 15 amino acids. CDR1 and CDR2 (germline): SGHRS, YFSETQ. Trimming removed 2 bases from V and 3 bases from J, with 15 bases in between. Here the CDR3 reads CASSFDTGTIYEQYF. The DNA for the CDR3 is TGCGCCAGCAGCTTTGATACCGGGACAATCTACGAGCAGTACTTC.

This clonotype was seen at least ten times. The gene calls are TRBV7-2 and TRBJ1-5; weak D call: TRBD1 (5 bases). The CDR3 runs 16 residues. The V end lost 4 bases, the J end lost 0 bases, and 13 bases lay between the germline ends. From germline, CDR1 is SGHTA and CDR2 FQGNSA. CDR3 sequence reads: CASSSDTVRSNQPQHF. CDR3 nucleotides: TGTGCCAGCAGCTCGGACACGGTTCGTAGCAATCAGCCCCAGCATTTT.

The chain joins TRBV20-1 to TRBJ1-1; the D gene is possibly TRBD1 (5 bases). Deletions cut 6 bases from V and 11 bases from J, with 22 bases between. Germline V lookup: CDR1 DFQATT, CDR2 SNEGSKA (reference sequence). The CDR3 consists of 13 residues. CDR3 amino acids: CSAVADSNTGAFF. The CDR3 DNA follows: TGCAGTGCCGTCGCCGACAGTAACACTGGGGCTTTCTTT.

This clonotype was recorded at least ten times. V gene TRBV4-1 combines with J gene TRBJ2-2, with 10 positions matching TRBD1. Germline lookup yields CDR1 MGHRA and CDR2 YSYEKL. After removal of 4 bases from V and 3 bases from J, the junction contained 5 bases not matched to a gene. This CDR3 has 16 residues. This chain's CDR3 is CASSLVGTGDTGELFF. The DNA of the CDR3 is TGCGCCAGCAGCCTAGTTGGGACAGGGGACACCGGGGAGCTGTTTTTT.

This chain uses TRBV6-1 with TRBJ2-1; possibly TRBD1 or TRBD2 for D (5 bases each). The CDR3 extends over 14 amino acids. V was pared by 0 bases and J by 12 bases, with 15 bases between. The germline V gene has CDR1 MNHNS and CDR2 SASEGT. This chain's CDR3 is CASSEAYRDGWQFF. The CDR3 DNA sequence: TGTGCCAGCAGTGAAGCTTACCGGGACGGGTGGCAGTTCTTC.

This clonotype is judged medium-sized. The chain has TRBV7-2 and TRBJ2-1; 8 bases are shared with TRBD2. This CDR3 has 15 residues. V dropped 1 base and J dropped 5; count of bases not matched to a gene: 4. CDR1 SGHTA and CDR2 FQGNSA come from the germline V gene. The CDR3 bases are TGTGCCAGCAGCTTAGTAGGGACTAGTAACAATGAGCAGTTCTTC. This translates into CASSLVGTSNNEQFF. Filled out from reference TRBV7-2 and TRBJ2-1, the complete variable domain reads GAGVSQSPSNKVTEKGKDVELRCDPISGHTALYWYRQSLGQGLEFLIYFQGNSAPDKSGLPSDRFSAERTGGSVSTLTIQRTQQEDSAVYLCASSLVGTSNNEQFFGPGTRLTVL.

The CDR3 DNA follows: TGTGCCAGCAGGTCCTCAGGGGGAGCTCGCACGGATGCGCAGTATTTT. It specifies CASRSSGGARTDAQYF. The chain recombines TRBV6-6 with TRBJ2-3; 7 bases agree with TRBD1. The V and J ends lost 6 bases and 10 bases, in that order; junction bases with no gene match: 19. CDR3 length: 16 residues. Germline V CDR1 and CDR2: MNHNY, SVGAGI (reference sequence).

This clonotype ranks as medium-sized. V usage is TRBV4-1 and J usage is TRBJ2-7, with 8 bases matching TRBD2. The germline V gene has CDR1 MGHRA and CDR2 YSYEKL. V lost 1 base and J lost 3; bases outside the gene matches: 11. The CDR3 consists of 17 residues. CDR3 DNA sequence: TGCGCCAGCAGCCAAGCCGGATTGAGCGGGAGTCTCTACGAGCAGTACTTC. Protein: CASSQAGLSGSLYEQYF.

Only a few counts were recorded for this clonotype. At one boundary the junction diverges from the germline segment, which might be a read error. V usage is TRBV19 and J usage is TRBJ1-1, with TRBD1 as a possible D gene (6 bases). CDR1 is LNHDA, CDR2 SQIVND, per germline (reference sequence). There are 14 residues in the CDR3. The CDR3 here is CASSSGHRNTEALF. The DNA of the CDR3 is TGTGCCAGTAGTTCGGGACACAGGAACACTGAGGCTCTCTTT.

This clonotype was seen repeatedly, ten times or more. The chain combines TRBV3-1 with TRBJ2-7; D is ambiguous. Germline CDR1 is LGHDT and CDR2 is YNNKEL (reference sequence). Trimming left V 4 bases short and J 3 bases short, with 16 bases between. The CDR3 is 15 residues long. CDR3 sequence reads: CASSPTDPTLYEQYF. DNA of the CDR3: TGTGCCAGCAGCCCCACAGATCCCACCCTCTACGAGCAGTACTTC.

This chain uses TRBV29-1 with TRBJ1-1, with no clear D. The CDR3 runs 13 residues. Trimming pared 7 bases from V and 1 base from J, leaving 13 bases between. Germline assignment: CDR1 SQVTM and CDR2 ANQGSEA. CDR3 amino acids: CSAVNGWNTEAFF. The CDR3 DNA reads TGCAGCGCCGTGAATGGTTGGAACACTGAAGCTTTCTTT.

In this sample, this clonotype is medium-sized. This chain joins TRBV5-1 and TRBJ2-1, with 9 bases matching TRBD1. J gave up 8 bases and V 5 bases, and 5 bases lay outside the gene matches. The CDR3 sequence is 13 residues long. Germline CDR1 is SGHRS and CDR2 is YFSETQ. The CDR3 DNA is TGCGCCAGCAGACCCGGGACAGGGTATGAGCAGTTCTTC. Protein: CASRPGTGYEQFF.

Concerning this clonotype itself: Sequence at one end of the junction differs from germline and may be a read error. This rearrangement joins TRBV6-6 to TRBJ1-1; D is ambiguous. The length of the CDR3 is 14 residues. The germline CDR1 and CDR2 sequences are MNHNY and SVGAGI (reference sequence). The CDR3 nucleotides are TGTGCCAGCGGTTCGCTACGGTCGGGAACTGAAGCTCTCTTT. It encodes CASGSLRSGTEALF.